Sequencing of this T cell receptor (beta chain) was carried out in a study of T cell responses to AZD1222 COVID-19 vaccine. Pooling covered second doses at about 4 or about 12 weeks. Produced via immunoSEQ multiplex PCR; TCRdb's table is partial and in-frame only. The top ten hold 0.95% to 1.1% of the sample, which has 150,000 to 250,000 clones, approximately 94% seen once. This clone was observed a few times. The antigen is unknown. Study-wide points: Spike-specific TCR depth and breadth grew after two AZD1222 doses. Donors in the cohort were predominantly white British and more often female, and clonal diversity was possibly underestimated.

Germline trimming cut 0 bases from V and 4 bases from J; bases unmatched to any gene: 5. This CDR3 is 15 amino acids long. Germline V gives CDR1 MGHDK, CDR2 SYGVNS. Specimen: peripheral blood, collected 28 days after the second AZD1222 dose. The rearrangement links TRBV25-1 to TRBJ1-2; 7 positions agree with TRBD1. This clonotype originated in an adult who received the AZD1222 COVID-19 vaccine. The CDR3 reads CASSEYATGIYGYTF. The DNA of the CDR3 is TGTGCCAGCAGTGAATATGCGACAGGGATCTATGGCTACACCTTC.